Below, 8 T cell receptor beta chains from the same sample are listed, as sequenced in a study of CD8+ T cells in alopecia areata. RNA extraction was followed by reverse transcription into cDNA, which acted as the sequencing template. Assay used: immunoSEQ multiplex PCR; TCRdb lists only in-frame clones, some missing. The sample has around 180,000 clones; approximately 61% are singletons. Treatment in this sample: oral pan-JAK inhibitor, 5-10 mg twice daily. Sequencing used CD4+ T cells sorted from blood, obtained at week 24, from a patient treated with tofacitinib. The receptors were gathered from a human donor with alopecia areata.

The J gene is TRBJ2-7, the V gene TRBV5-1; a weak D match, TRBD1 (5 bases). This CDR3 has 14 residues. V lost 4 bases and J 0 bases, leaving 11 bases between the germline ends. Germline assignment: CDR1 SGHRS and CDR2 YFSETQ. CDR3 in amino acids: CASSPDSLSYEQYF. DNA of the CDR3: TGCGCCAGCAGCCCTGACAGTCTCTCCTACGAGCAGTACTTC. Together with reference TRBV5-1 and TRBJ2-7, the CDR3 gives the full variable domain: KAGVTQTPRYLIKTRGQQVTLSCSPISGHRSVSWYQQTPGQGLQFLFEYFSETQRNKGNFPGRFSGRQFSNSRSEMNVSTLELGDSALYLCASSPDSLSYEQYFGPGTRLTVT.

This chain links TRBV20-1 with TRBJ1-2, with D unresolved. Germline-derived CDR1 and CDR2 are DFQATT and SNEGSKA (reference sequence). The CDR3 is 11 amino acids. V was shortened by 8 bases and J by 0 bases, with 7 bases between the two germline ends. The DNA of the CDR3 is TGCAGTACCATATCTAACTATGGCTACACCTTC. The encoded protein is CSTISNYGYTF.

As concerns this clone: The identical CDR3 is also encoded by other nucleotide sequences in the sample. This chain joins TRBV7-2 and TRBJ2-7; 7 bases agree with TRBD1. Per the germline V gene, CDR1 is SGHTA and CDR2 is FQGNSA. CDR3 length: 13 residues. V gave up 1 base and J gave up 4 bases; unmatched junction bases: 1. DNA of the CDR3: TGTGCCAGCAGCTTAGACAGGGGTTACGAGCAGTACTTC. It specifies CASSLDRGYEQYF.

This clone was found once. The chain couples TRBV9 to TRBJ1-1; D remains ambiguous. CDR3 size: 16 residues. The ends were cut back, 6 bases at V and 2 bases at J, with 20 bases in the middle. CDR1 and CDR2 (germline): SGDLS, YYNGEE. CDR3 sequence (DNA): TGTGCCAGCACTCCGGGATTAACACTCCCTAACACTGAAGCTTTCTTT. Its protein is CASTPGLTLPNTEAFF. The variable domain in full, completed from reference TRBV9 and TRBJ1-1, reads DSGVTQTPKHLITATGQRVTLRCSPRSGDLSVYWYQQSLDQGLQFLIQYYNGEERAKGNILERFSAQQFPDLHSELNLSSLELGDSALYFCASTPGLTLPNTEAFFGQGTRLTVV.

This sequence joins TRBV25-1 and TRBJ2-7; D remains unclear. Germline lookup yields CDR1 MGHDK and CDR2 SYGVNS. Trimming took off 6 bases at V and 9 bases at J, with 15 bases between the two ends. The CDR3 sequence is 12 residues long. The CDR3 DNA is TGTGCCAGCAGCGAGTTGGGTACACGGCAGTACTTC. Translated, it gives CASSELGTRQYF.

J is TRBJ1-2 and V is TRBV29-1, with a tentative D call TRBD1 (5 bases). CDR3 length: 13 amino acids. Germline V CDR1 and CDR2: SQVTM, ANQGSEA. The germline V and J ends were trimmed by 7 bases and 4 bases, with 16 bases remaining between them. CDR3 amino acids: CSAHAGWSYGYTF. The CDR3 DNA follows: TGCAGCGCCCACGCAGGGTGGTCCTATGGCTACACCTTC.

CDR3 sequence reads: CAWKPSGVYGSGANVLTF. The CDR3 region has the DNA TGTGCCTGGAAGCCCTCAGGGGTTTACGGCTCTGGGGCCAACGTCCTGACTTTC. The gene calls are TRBV30 and TRBJ2-6; perhaps TRBD1 as D (6 bases). V was clipped by 4 bases and J by 0 bases, with 19 bases between them. The CDR3 is 18 residues long. Germline CDR1 reads GTSNPN; CDR2 reads SVGIG (reference sequence).

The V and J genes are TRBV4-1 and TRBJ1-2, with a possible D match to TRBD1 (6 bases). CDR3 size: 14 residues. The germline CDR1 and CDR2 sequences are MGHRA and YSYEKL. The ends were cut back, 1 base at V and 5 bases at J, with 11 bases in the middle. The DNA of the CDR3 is TGCGCCAGCAGCCAAGGGGACAAAGCGTATGGCTACACCTTC. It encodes CASSQGDKAYGYTF.